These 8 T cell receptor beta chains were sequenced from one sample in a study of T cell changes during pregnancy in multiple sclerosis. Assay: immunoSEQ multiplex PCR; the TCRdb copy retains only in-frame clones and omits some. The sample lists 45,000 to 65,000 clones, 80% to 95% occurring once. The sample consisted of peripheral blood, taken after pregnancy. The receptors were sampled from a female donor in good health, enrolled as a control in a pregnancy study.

The CDR3 here is CASSYRPGGEKLFF. The CDR3 nucleotides read TGTGCCAGCAGTTACAGACCCGGGGGTGAAAAACTGTTTTTT. V is TRBV6-5 and J is TRBJ1-4, with D possibly TRBD1 on 5 matching bases. Trimming took 2 bases from V and 7 from J, leaving 11 bases between them. CDR3 length: 14 residues. The germline CDR1 and CDR2 sequences are MNHEY and SVGAGI.

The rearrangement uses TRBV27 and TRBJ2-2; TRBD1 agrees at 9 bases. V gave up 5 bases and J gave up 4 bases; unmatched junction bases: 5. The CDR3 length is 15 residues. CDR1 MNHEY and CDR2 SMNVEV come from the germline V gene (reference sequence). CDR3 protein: CASSGTGRFTGELFF. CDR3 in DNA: TGTGCCAGCAGTGGGACAGGGAGATTCACCGGGGAGCTGTTTTTT.

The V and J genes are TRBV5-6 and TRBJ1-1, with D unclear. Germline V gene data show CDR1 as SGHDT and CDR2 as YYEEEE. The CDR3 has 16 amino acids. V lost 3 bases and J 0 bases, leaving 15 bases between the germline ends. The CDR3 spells CASSYLPGGVNTEAFF. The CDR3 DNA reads TGTGCCAGCAGCTATCTCCCCGGCGGGGTGAACACTGAAGCTTTCTTT.

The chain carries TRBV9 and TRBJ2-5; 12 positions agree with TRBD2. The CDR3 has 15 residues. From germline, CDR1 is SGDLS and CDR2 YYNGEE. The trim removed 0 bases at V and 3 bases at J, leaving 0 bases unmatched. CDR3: CASSVGLAGEETQYF. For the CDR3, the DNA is TGTGCCAGCAGCGTAGGACTAGCGGGAGAAGAGACCCAGTACTTC.

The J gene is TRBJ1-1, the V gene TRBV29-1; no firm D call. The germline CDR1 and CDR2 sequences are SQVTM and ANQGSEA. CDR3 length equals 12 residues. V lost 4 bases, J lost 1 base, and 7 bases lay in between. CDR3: CSVVTWNTEAFF. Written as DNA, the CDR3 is TGCAGCGTTGTCACATGGAACACTGAAGCTTTCTTT.

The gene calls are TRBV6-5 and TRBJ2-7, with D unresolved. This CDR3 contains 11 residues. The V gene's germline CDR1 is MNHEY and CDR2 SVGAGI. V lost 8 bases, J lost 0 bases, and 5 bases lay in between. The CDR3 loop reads CASRSSYEQYF. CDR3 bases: TGTGCCAGCCGCAGCTCCTACGAGCAGTACTTC.

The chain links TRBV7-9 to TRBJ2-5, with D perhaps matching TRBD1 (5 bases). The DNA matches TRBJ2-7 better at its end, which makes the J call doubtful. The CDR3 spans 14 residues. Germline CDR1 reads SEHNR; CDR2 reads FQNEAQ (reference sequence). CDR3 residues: CASSLQGGFYEQYF. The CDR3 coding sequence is TGTGCCAGCAGCTTACAGGGTGGATTTTACGAGCAGTACTTC.

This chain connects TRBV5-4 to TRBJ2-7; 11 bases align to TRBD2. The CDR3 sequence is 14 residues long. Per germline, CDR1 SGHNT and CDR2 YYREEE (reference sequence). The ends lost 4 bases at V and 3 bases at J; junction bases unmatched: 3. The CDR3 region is CASSLAGGSYEQYF. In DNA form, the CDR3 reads TGTGCCAGCAGCCTAGCGGGAGGAAGCTACGAGCAGTACTTC. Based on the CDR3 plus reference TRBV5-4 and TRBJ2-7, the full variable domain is ETGVTQSPTHLIKTRGQQVTLRCSSQSGHNTVSWYQQALGQGPQFIFQYYREEENGRGNFPPRFSGLQFPNYSSELNVNALELDDSALYLCASSLAGGSYEQYFGPGTRLTVT.